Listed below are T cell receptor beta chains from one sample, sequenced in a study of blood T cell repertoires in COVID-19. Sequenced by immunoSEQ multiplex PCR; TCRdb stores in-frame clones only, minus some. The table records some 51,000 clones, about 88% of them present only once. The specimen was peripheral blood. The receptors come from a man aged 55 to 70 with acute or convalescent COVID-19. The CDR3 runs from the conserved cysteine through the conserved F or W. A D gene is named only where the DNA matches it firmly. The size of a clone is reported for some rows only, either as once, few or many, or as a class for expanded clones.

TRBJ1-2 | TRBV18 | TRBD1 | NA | TGTGCCAGCTCGCCGGGACAGGGCCTTATTAACTATGGCTACACCTTC | CASSPGQGLINYGYTF
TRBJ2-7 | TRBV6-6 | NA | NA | TGTGCCAGCAGCCCGAGCTACGAGCAGTACTTC | CASSPSYEQYF
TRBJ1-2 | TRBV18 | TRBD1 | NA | TGTGCCAGCTCACCACCGAGCGCAGGGGGAATTGGCTACACCTTC | CASSPPSAGGIGYTF
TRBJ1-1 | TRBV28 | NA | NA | TGTGCCAGCAGTTTATTGAGGGAGAAAGCTTTCTTT | CASSLLREKAFF
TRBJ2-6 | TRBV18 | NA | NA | TGTGCCAGCTCACCACGGTTTCAGGGGTCTTCCTCTGGGGCCAACGTCCTGACTTTC | CASSPRFQGSSSGANVLTF
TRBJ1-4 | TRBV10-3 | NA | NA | TGTGCCATCAGTGAGTCGAAGGGGGAAAAACTGTTTTTT | CAISESKGEKLFF
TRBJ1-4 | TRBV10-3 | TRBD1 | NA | TGTGCCACCACAGGGGGCGCCGATGAAAAACTGTTTTTT | CATTGGADEKLFF
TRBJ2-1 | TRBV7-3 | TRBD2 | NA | TGTGCCAGCAGCTCTAGCGGGGGGTATGAGCAGTTCTTC | CASSSSGGYEQFF
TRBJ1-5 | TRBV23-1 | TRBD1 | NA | TGCGCCAGCAGCCGAATCCGGGACAGGGAGTGTCAGCCCCAGCATTTT | CASSRIRDRECQPQHF
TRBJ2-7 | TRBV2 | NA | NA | TGTGCCAGCAGTCCCCCTAACAGGGAGTCCTACGAGCAGTACTTC | CASSPPNRESYEQYF
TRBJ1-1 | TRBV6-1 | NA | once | TGTGCCAGCCGAGAGGATACTGAAGCTTTCTTT | CASREDTEAFF
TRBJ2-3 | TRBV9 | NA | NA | TGTGCCAGCAGCGTAGCTGTAAGGGGCCGTACAGATACGCAGTATTTT | CASSVAVRGRTDTQYF
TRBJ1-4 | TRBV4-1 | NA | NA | TGCGCCAGCAGCCCTGGAGGGCATACAACTAATGAAAAACTGTTTTTT | CASSPGGHTTNEKLFF
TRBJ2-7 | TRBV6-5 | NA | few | TGTGCCAGCACAGAGCGGACGGGGAATTACGAGCAGTACTTC | CASTERTGNYEQYF
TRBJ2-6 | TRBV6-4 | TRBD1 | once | TGTGCCAGCAGGCCCCCTGACAGGGGAACTACTGGGGCCAACGTCCTGACTTTC | CASRPPDRGTTGANVLTF
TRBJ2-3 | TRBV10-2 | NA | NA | TGCGCCAGACCACTAGTTTCTCCAGATACGCAGTATTTT | CARPLVSPDTQYF
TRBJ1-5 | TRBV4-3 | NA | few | TGCGCCAGCAGCCAAGAACAGGGCAACAATCAGCCCCAGCATTTT | CASSQEQGNNQPQHF
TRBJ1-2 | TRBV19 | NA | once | TGTGCCAGTAGGACAGCTAACTATGGCTACACCTTC | CASRTANYGYTF
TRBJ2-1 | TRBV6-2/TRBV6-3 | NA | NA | TGTGCCAGCAGTCGTACAGCCTCCTACAATGAGCAGTTCTTC | CASSRTASYNEQFF
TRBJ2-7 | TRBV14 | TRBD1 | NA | TGTGCCAGCAGCCGGCAAGGACAGGGATCCTACGAGCAGTACTTC | CASSRQGQGSYEQYF
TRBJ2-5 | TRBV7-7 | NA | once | TGTGCTAGCAGCCCCCGGGTCTTCGAGACCCAGTACTTC | CASSPRVFETQYF
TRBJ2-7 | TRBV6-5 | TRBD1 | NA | TGTGCCAGCAAGGGGACAGGGGGCGTAGGATACGAGCAGTACTTC | CASKGTGGVGYEQYF
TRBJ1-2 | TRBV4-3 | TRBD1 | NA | TGCGCCAGTTCGGACGACAGGGACTATGGCTACACCTTC | CASSDDRDYGYTF
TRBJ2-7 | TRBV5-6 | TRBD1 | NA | TGTGCCAGCAGCCGCGACAGGGCAGCCTACGAGCAGTACTTC | CASSRDRAAYEQYF
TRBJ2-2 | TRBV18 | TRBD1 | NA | TGTGCCAGCTCACCACGGGGAGACAGGGCTGCCACCGGGGAGCTGTTTTTT | CASSPRGDRAATGELFF
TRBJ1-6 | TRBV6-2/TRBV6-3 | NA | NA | TGTGCCAGCAGCCTCGGGGATAATTCACCCCTCCACTTT | CASSLGDNSPLHF
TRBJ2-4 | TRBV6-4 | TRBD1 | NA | TGTGCCAGCAGTGCGCGGGCAGGGGGCTTGAACATTCAGTACTTC | CASSARAGGLNIQYF
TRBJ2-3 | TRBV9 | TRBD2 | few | TGTGCCAGCAGCGTAGATAGGGCGGGAGCCCGCACAGATACGCAGTATTTT | CASSVDRAGARTDTQYF
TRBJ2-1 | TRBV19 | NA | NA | TGTGCCAGTAGTTCCAGTGGCGGCGACCGAAGGTTCTTC | CASSSSGGDRRFF